The T cell receptor beta chain described here comes from a study of blood T cell repertoires in COVID-19. Study-level information: Samples representing acute and convalescent COVID-19 were sourced from the United States, Italy and Spain. PBMCs, B-cell-depleted T cells, or T cells were the source of the cDNA or gDNA that made up the material.

The ends were cut back, 0 bases at V and 5 bases at J, with 8 bases in the middle. Germline V CDR1 and CDR2: LGHNA, YSLEER. There are 13 residues in the CDR3. Per the study methods: Nucleated cell counts were estimated from reference gene primer amplification. Repertoires were generated with immunoSEQ multiplex PCR, while TCRdb's copy carries only in-frame clones and drops some. Clone size and V and J calls were adopted from that table, with D and trimming inferred from the DNA. The sample has 200,000 to 250,000 clones, roughly 85% seen once. Enrollment of patients from Seattle took place during active infection, with longitudinal follow-up.

V is TRBV4-3 and J is TRBJ2-7; D call uncertain. The sequenced sample was peripheral blood. The origin of this receptor is a woman in her seventies with COVID-19, enrolled during active disease. The CDR3 region has the DNA TGCGCCAGCAGCCAAGATTTTTCTGACGAGCAGTACTTC. Its translation: CASSQDFSDEQYF.